A selection of T cell receptor beta chains follows, all from one sample in a study of T cells after yellow fever vaccination. MiXCR, run by TCRdb on the 5' RACE reads, gives a single entry per CDR3 protein. The sample carries roughly 500,000 distinct CDR3 sequences, 15% to 20% recorded once. The sample in question was PBMCs, obtained 15 days after the yellow fever booster vaccination. These receptor sequences come from a man younger than 45 who received the YFV17D yellow fever vaccine. CDR3s include the opening cysteine and the closing phenylalanine or tryptophan. Fields, in order: D gene, clone size, J gene, V gene, CDR3 protein, CDR3 DNA. D genes are given only for firm matches. The size of a clone is reported for some rows only, either as once, few or many, or as a class for expanded clones.

d_gene: TRBD2
abundance: -
j_gene: TRBJ2-3
v_gene: TRBV10-3
CDR3aa: CAIGVGLAANTQYF
CDR3nt: TGTGCCATCGGGGTGGGACTAGCGGCCAATACGCAGTATTTT

d_gene: -
abundance: -
j_gene: TRBJ2-1
v_gene: TRBV20-1
CDR3aa: CSARSGDRSYNEQFF
CDR3nt: TGCAGTGCTAGATCGGGGGACCGCTCCTACAATGAGCAGTTCTTC

d_gene: TRBD1
abundance: -
j_gene: TRBJ2-1
v_gene: TRBV6-5
CDR3aa: CASSYSRVRGHEQFF
CDR3nt: TGTGCCAGCAGTTACTCGAGAGTTAGGGGGCATGAGCAGTTCTTC

d_gene: -
abundance: few
j_gene: TRBJ2-1
v_gene: TRBV6-2/TRBV6-3
CDR3aa: CATTSGGIYNEQFF
CDR3nt: TGTGCCACTACGAGCGGAGGCATATACAATGAGCAGTTCTTC

d_gene: TRBD1
abundance: -
j_gene: TRBJ2-1
v_gene: TRBV7-9
CDR3aa: CASSLSDRAGRGEQFF
CDR3nt: TGTGCCAGCAGCTTATCCGACAGGGCTGGGCGTGGTGAGCAGTTCTTC

d_gene: -
abundance: -
j_gene: TRBJ2-7
v_gene: TRBV5-6
CDR3aa: CASSAAGYGKGPEQYF
CDR3nt: TGTGCCAGCAGCGCCGCGGGCTACGGAAAGGGGCCCGAGCAGTACTTC

d_gene: TRBD1
abundance: once
j_gene: TRBJ1-2
v_gene: TRBV18
CDR3aa: CASSKGQGDYGYTF
CDR3nt: TGTGCCAGCTCTAAGGGACAGGGGGACTATGGCTACACCTTC

d_gene: -
abundance: few
j_gene: TRBJ2-1
v_gene: TRBV7-3
CDR3aa: CASSLTSGLPNNEQFF
CDR3nt: TGTGCCAGCAGCTTGACATCGGGACTGCCGAACAATGAGCAGTTCTTC

d_gene: -
abundance: -
j_gene: TRBJ2-1
v_gene: TRBV7-8
CDR3aa: CASSLGRTGSNWNEQFF
CDR3nt: TGTGCCAGCAGCTTAGGGAGGACGGGTAGTAACTGGAATGAGCAGTTCTTC

d_gene: -
abundance: -
j_gene: TRBJ2-1
v_gene: TRBV3-1
CDR3aa: CASSQPGRNNNEQFF
CDR3nt: TGTGCCAGCAGCCAGCCGGGACGGAATAACAATGAGCAGTTCTTC

d_gene: TRBD2
abundance: few
j_gene: TRBJ2-3
v_gene: TRBV5-6
CDR3aa: CASKVASGSPDTQYF
CDR3nt: TGTGCCAGCAAGGTGGCGAGCGGGAGTCCAGATACGCAGTATTTT

d_gene: -
abundance: few
j_gene: TRBJ2-7
v_gene: TRBV7-9
CDR3aa: CASSLAGTSLYEQYF
CDR3nt: TGTGCCAGCAGCTTAGCCGGGACATCCCTCTACGAGCAGTACTTC

d_gene: TRBD2
abundance: -
j_gene: TRBJ2-1
v_gene: TRBV12-3/TRBV12-4
CDR3aa: CASSPGTSWGEQFF
CDR3nt: TGTGCCAGCAGTCCCGGGACTAGTTGGGGTGAGCAGTTCTTC

d_gene: TRBD2
abundance: few
j_gene: TRBJ2-7
v_gene: TRBV20-1
CDR3aa: CSASIAGLQYEQYF
CDR3nt: TGCAGTGCATCGATAGCGGGACTTCAATACGAGCAGTACTTC

d_gene: -
abundance: few
j_gene: TRBJ2-1
v_gene: TRBV7-9
CDR3aa: CASRHPRGGNEQFF
CDR3nt: TGTGCCAGCAGACACCCTCGTGGCGGCAATGAGCAGTTCTTC

d_gene: TRBD1
abundance: many
j_gene: TRBJ2-2
v_gene: TRBV5-1
CDR3aa: CASSSQGATGELFF
CDR3nt: TGCGCCAGCAGCTCCCAGGGGGCGACCGGGGAGCTGTTTTTT

d_gene: TRBD1
abundance: -
j_gene: TRBJ2-6
v_gene: TRBV4-2
CDR3aa: CASSQGTGTGANVLTF
CDR3nt: TGTGCCAGCAGCCAAGGGACAGGGACTGGGGCCAACGTCCTGACTTTC

d_gene: TRBD2
abundance: few
j_gene: TRBJ2-1
v_gene: TRBV3-1
CDR3aa: CASRGTAGGDYNEQFF
CDR3nt: TGTGCCAGCAGAGGAACAGCGGGAGGGGACTACAATGAGCAGTTCTTC

d_gene: TRBD1
abundance: -
j_gene: TRBJ2-7
v_gene: TRBV5-6
CDR3aa: CASSFLDRGSYEQYF
CDR3nt: TGTGCCAGCAGCTTCCTGGACAGGGGCTCCTACGAGCAGTACTTC

d_gene: -
abundance: few
j_gene: TRBJ2-1
v_gene: TRBV10-3
CDR3aa: CAISVTRAWDEQFF
CDR3nt: TGTGCCATCAGTGTCACTAGAGCATGGGATGAGCAGTTCTTC

d_gene: TRBD1
abundance: few
j_gene: TRBJ1-5
v_gene: TRBV27
CDR3aa: CASSQDRGFNQPQHF
CDR3nt: TGTGCCAGCAGTCAGGACAGGGGGTTCAATCAGCCCCAGCATTTT

d_gene: -
abundance: many
j_gene: TRBJ2-3
v_gene: TRBV7-8
CDR3aa: CASSFSPTDLSGADTQYF
CDR3nt: TGTGCCAGCAGCTTCTCCCCCACAGATCTCTCGGGAGCAGATACGCAGTATTTT

d_gene: TRBD2
abundance: few
j_gene: TRBJ2-6
v_gene: TRBV10-3
CDR3aa: CAISEWEGTSGANVLTF
CDR3nt: TGTGCCATCAGTGAATGGGAGGGCACCTCTGGGGCCAACGTCCTGACTTTC

d_gene: -
abundance: -
j_gene: TRBJ2-7
v_gene: TRBV29-1
CDR3aa: CSVRVTIYEQYF
CDR3nt: TGCAGCGTTAGAGTAACCATATACGAGCAGTACTTC

d_gene: -
abundance: few
j_gene: TRBJ2-2
v_gene: TRBV5-5
CDR3aa: CASSEGGGELFF
CDR3nt: TGTGCCAGCAGCGAGGGTGGCGGGGAGCTGTTTTTT

d_gene: -
abundance: few
j_gene: TRBJ2-7
v_gene: TRBV11-2
CDR3aa: CASSLGALPTYEQYF
CDR3nt: TGTGCCAGCAGCTTAGGAGCCCTACCAACCTACGAGCAGTACTTC

d_gene: TRBD2
abundance: few
j_gene: TRBJ2-1
v_gene: TRBV4-2
CDR3aa: CASSQESGLAGNEQFF
CDR3nt: TGTGCCAGCAGCCAAGAGAGCGGGCTAGCGGGCAATGAGCAGTTCTTC

d_gene: -
abundance: -
j_gene: TRBJ2-7
v_gene: TRBV10-3
CDR3aa: CAISEQGGPYEQYF
CDR3nt: TGTGCCATCAGTGAGCAAGGCGGTCCCTACGAGCAGTACTTC

d_gene: -
abundance: many
j_gene: TRBJ2-7
v_gene: TRBV7-2
CDR3aa: CASSLAPSSYEQYF
CDR3nt: TGTGCCAGCAGCTTAGCGCCGAGCTCCTACGAGCAGTACTTC

d_gene: TRBD1
abundance: few
j_gene: TRBJ2-2
v_gene: TRBV20-1
CDR3aa: CSAKGAEITGELFF
CDR3nt: TGCAGTGCAAAGGGGGCAGAGATCACCGGGGAGCTGTTTTTT

d_gene: -
abundance: few
j_gene: TRBJ2-7
v_gene: TRBV7-2
CDR3aa: CASTPGSREQYF
CDR3nt: TGTGCCAGCACCCCGGGAAGCCGGGAGCAGTACTTC

d_gene: TRBD1
abundance: -
j_gene: TRBJ2-2
v_gene: TRBV5-6
CDR3aa: CASSETGGMTGELFF
CDR3nt: TGTGCCAGCAGTGAGACAGGGGGCATGACCGGGGAGCTGTTTTTT

d_gene: TRBD2
abundance: many
j_gene: TRBJ2-1
v_gene: TRBV20-1
CDR3aa: CSGKAGGGGNEQFF
CDR3nt: TGCAGTGGTAAAGCGGGAGGAGGGGGAAATGAGCAGTTCTTC

d_gene: TRBD1
abundance: -
j_gene: TRBJ2-7
v_gene: TRBV6-1
CDR3aa: CASSPRDRGQEQYF
CDR3nt: TGTGCCAGCAGCCCCCGGGACAGGGGTCAGGAGCAGTACTTC

d_gene: TRBD2
abundance: few
j_gene: TRBJ2-1
v_gene: TRBV11-2
CDR3aa: CASSSLLGLAGRSSYNEQFF
CDR3nt: TGTGCCAGCAGCTCCCTGTTGGGACTAGCGGGAAGGAGCTCCTACAATGAGCAGTTCTTC

d_gene: TRBD1
abundance: -
j_gene: TRBJ1-2
v_gene: TRBV6-5
CDR3aa: CASSFRTGNYGYTF
CDR3nt: TGTGCCAGCAGTTTTCGGACAGGAAACTATGGCTACACCTTC

d_gene: TRBD1
abundance: few
j_gene: TRBJ2-7
v_gene: TRBV12-3/TRBV12-4
CDR3aa: CASSWTGVSNEQYF
CDR3nt: TGTGCCAGCAGTTGGACAGGGGTTAGCAACGAGCAGTACTTC

d_gene: TRBD2
abundance: -
j_gene: TRBJ2-3
v_gene: TRBV7-2
CDR3aa: CASSSTGLAGADTQYF
CDR3nt: TGTGCCAGCAGCTCTACAGGACTAGCGGGAGCTGATACGCAGTATTTT

d_gene: -
abundance: few
j_gene: TRBJ2-1
v_gene: TRBV10-3
CDR3aa: CATSQVGSYNEQFF
CDR3nt: TGTGCTACCTCCCAGGTGGGCTCCTACAATGAGCAGTTCTTC

d_gene: -
abundance: few
j_gene: TRBJ2-2
v_gene: TRBV20-1
CDR3aa: CSAKEGRNTGELFF
CDR3nt: TGCAGTGCTAAGGAGGGTCGGAACACCGGGGAGCTGTTTTTT

d_gene: TRBD1
abundance: -
j_gene: TRBJ2-1
v_gene: TRBV19
CDR3aa: CASSIPRGLGDNEQFF
CDR3nt: TGTGCCAGTAGTATCCCAAGGGGGCTCGGTGACAATGAGCAGTTCTTC

d_gene: TRBD1
abundance: few
j_gene: TRBJ2-1
v_gene: TRBV6-5
CDR3aa: CASSWGQGLLEQFF
CDR3nt: TGTGCCAGCAGTTGGGGACAGGGCCTTCTTGAGCAGTTCTTC

d_gene: -
abundance: few
j_gene: TRBJ1-1
v_gene: TRBV6-5
CDR3aa: CASTLTRDSGQAFF
CDR3nt: TGTGCCAGCACCCTAACCCGGGACTCTGGGCAAGCTTTCTTT

d_gene: TRBD1
abundance: few
j_gene: TRBJ2-1
v_gene: TRBV5-1
CDR3aa: CASSLFTGTGVSYNEQFF
CDR3nt: TGCGCCAGCAGCCTATTCACCGGGACAGGGGTATCCTACAATGAGCAGTTCTTC

d_gene: -
abundance: few
j_gene: TRBJ2-1
v_gene: TRBV5-5
CDR3aa: CASSRTLTAFYNEQFF
CDR3nt: TGTGCCAGCAGCAGGACACTAACCGCTTTCTACAATGAGCAGTTCTTC

d_gene: TRBD2
abundance: few
j_gene: TRBJ2-2
v_gene: TRBV5-1
CDR3aa: CASSVTSGSGTGELFF
CDR3nt: TGCGCCAGCAGCGTAACTAGCGGGAGTGGTACCGGGGAGCTGTTTTTT

d_gene: TRBD1
abundance: -
j_gene: TRBJ1-1
v_gene: TRBV20-1
CDR3aa: CSARDSTGAAEAFF
CDR3nt: TGCAGTGCTAGAGATTCTACAGGGGCAGCTGAAGCTTTCTTT

d_gene: TRBD1
abundance: -
j_gene: TRBJ2-1
v_gene: TRBV7-2
CDR3aa: CASSLPTGSSYNEQFF
CDR3nt: TGTGCCAGCAGCCTACCGACAGGGAGCTCCTACAATGAGCAGTTCTTC

d_gene: -
abundance: few
j_gene: TRBJ2-1
v_gene: TRBV25-1
CDR3aa: CASSVQGDYNEQFF
CDR3nt: TGTGCCAGCAGTGTACAGGGAGACTACAATGAGCAGTTCTTC

d_gene: TRBD2
abundance: -
j_gene: TRBJ2-7
v_gene: TRBV6-2/TRBV6-3
CDR3aa: CASSYGLAGGNEQYF
CDR3nt: TGTGCCAGCAGTTACGGACTAGCGGGAGGGAACGAGCAGTACTTC

d_gene: TRBD1
abundance: few
j_gene: TRBJ1-1
v_gene: TRBV20-1
CDR3aa: CSAESVRGRVVPEAFF
CDR3nt: TGCAGTGCCGAAAGCGTCAGGGGGCGTGTGGTCCCTGAAGCTTTCTTT

d_gene: -
abundance: -
j_gene: TRBJ1-2
v_gene: TRBV4-3
CDR3aa: CASSQGEGRLGALEGYTF
CDR3nt: TGCGCCAGCAGCCAAGGAGAAGGACGGCTAGGGGCTCTTGAGGGCTACACCTTC

d_gene: -
abundance: -
j_gene: TRBJ1-6
v_gene: TRBV6-5
CDR3aa: CASSYSALGRGNSSPLHF
CDR3nt: TGTGCCAGCAGTTACTCCGCTTTAGGCAGGGGAAACTCTTCACCCCTCCACTTT

d_gene: -
abundance: -
j_gene: TRBJ1-2
v_gene: TRBV19
CDR3aa: CASRDSPGDYGYTF
CDR3nt: TGTGCCAGCAGGGATTCCCCCGGAGACTATGGCTACACCTTC

d_gene: -
abundance: -
j_gene: TRBJ2-3
v_gene: TRBV5-1
CDR3aa: CASSNDGGRTDTQYF
CDR3nt: TGCGCCAGCAGCAACGACGGAGGGCGGACAGATACGCAGTATTTT

d_gene: TRBD2
abundance: -
j_gene: TRBJ2-1
v_gene: TRBV27
CDR3aa: CASSLSSGIMYNEQFF
CDR3nt: TGTGCCAGCAGTCTGTCTAGCGGGATTATGTACAATGAGCAGTTCTTC

d_gene: -
abundance: -
j_gene: TRBJ2-7
v_gene: TRBV20-1
CDR3aa: CSAPAGTPYEQYF
CDR3nt: TGCAGTGCTCCCGCCGGGACACCTTACGAGCAGTACTTC

d_gene: -
abundance: -
j_gene: TRBJ2-7
v_gene: TRBV29-1
CDR3aa: CSVASTRRGRVAQYF
CDR3nt: TGCAGCGTTGCAAGCACGAGGAGGGGCAGGGTAGCGCAGTACTTC

d_gene: -
abundance: few
j_gene: TRBJ2-3
v_gene: TRBV4-3
CDR3aa: CASSQESRTDTQYF
CDR3nt: TGCGCCAGCAGCCAAGAGTCCAGGACAGATACGCAGTATTTT